This T cell receptor beta chain was sequenced for a study of a mutant IDH1 vaccine in newly diagnosed glioma. The CDR3 has 13 amino acids. From germline, CDR1 is ENHRY and CDR2 SYGVKD. V was shortened by 7 bases and J by 7 bases, with 16 bases between the two germline ends. Profiling relied on immunoSEQ multiplex PCR, and the TCRdb table lists in-frame clones only, not all of them. This table holds 50,000 to 85,000 clones, over 70% found once. The time point denotes: week 23, last vaccination. Alongside topical imiquimod, each dose of vaccine comprised 300 ug of mutant IDH1 20-mer peptide. With respect to this clone: Its antigen is as yet unknown.

The receptor's source is a young man with glioma. J is TRBJ1-1 and V is TRBV10-3; maybe TRBD1 (6 bases). The source was PBMCs, collected from a glioma patient whose treatment included an IDH1 peptide vaccine. CDR3 sequence reads: CAITSRDKNEAFF. The CDR3 coding sequence is TGTGCCATCACCAGCCGGGACAAGAATGAAGCTTTCTTT.